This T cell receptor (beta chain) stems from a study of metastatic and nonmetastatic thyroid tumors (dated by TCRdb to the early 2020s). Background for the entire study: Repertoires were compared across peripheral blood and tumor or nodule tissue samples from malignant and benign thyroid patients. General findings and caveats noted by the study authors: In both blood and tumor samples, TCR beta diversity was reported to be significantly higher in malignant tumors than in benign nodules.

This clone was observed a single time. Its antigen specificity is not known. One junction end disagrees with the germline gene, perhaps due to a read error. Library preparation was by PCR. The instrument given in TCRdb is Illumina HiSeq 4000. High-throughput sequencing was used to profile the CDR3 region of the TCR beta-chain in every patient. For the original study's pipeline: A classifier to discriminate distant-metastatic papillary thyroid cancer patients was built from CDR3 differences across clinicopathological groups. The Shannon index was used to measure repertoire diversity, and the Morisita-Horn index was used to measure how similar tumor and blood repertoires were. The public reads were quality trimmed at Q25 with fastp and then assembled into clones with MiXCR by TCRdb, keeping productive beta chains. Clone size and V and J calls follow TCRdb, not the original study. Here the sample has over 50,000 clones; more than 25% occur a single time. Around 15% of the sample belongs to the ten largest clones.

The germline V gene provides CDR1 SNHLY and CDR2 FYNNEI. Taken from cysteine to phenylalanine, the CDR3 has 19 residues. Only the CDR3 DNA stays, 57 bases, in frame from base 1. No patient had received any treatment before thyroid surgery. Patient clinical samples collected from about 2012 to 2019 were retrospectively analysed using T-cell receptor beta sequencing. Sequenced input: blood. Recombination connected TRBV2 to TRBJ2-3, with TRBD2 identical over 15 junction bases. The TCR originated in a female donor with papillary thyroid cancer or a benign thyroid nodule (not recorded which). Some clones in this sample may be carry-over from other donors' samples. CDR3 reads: CACSENHWTSGRVTDTQYF. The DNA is TGTGCCTGCAGTGAAAACCACTGGACTAGCGGGAGGGTCACAGATACGCAGTATTTT. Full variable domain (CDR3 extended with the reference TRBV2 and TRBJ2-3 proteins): EPEVTQTPSHQVTQMGQEVILRCVPISNHLYFYWYRQILGQKVEFLVSFYNNEISEKSEIFDDQFSVERPDGSNFTLKIRSTKLEDSAMYFCACSENHWTSGRVTDTQYFGPGTRLTVL.